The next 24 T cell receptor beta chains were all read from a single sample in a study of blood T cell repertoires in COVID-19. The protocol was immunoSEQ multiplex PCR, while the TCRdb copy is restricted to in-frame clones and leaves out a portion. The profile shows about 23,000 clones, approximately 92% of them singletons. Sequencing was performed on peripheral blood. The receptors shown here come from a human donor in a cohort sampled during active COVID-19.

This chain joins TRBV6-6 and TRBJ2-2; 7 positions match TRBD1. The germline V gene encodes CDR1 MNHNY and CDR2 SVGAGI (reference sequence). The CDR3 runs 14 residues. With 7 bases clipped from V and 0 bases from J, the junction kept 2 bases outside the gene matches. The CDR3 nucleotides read TGTGCCAGCAACAGGGGATCGAACACCGGGGAGCTGTTTTTT. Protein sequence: CASNRGSNTGELFF.

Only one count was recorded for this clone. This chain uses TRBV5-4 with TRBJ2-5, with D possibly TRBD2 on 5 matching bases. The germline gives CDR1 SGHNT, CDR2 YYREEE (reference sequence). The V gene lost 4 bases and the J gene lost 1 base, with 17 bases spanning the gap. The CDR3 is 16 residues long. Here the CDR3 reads CASSVRPVSAQETQYF. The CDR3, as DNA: TGTGCCAGCAGCGTACGACCCGTTAGCGCCCAAGAGACCCAGTACTTC.

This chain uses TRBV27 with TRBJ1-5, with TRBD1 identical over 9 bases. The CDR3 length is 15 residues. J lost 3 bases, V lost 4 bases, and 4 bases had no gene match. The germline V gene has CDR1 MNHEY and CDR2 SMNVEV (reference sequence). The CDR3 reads CASSYGQGYNQPQHF. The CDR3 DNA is TGTGCCAGCAGTTACGGACAGGGGTACAATCAGCCCCAGCATTTT.

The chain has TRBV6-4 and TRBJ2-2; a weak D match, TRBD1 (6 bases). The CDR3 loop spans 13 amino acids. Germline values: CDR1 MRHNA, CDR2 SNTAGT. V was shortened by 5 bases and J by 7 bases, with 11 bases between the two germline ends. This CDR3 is CASSNRVNGELFF. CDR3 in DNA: TGTGCCAGCAGTAACAGGGTTAACGGGGAGCTGTTTTTT.

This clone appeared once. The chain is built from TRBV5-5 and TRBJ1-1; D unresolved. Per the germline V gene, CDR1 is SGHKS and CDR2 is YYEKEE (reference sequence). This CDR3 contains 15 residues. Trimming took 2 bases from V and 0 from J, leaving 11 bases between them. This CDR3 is CASSFQSGLNTEAFF. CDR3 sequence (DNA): TGTGCCAGCAGCTTTCAGTCAGGTTTGAACACTGAAGCTTTCTTT.

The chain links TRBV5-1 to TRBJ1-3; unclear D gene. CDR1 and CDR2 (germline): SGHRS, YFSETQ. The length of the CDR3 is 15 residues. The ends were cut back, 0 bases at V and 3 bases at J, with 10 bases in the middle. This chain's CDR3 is CASSLEVGIGNTIYF. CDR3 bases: TGCGCCAGCAGCTTGGAGGTGGGCATTGGAAACACCATATATTTT.

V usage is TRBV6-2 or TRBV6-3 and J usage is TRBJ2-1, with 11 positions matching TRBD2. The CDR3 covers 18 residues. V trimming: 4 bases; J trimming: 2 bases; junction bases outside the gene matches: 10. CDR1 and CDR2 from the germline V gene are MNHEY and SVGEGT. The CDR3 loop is CASSFPQLAGGPYNEQFF. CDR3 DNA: TGTGCCAGCAGTTTCCCTCAGCTAGCGGGGGGTCCCTACAATGAGCAGTTCTTC.

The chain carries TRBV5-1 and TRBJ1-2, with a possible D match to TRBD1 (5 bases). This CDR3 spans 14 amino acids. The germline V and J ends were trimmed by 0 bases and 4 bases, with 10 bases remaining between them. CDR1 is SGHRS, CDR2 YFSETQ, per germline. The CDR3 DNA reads TGCGCCAGCAGCTTGGAGGACGGGGGCTATGGCTACACCTTC. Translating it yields CASSLEDGGYGYTF.

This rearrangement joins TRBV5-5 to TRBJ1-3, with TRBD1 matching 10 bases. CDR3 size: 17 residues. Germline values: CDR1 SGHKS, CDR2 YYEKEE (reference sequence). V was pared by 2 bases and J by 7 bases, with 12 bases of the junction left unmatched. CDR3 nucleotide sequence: TGTGCCAGCAGCTTACCGCCGGGACAGGGGAAAGAGAACACCATATATTTT. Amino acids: CASSLPPGQGKENTIYF.

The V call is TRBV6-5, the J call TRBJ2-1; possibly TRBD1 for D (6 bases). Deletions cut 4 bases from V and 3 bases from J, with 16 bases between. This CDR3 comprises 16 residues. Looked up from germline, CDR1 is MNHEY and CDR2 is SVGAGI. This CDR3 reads CASSFFWTASYNEQFF. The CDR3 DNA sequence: TGTGCCAGCAGTTTTTTCTGGACAGCTAGCTACAATGAGCAGTTCTTC.

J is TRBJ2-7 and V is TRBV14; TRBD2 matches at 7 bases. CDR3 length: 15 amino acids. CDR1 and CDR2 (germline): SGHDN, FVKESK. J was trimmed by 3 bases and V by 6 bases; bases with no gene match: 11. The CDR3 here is CASRPGGGGLYEQYF. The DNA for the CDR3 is TGTGCCAGCAGGCCGGGCGGGGGTGGACTCTACGAGCAGTACTTC.

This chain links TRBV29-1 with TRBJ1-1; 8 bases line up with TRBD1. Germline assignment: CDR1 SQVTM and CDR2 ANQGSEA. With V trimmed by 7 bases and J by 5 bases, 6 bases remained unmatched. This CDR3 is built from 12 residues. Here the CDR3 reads CSAVDRATEAFF. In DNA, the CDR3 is TGCAGCGCAGTGGACAGGGCGACTGAAGCTTTCTTT.

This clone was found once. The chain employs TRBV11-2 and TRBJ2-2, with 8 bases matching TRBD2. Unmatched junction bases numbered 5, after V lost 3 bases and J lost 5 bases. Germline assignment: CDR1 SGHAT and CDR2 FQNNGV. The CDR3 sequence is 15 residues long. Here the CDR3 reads CASSFVLAGTGELFF. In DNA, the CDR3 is TGTGCCAGCAGCTTTGTTTTAGCGGGGACCGGGGAGCTGTTTTTT. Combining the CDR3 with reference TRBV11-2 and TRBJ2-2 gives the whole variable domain EAGVAQSPRYKIIEKRQSVAFWCNPISGHATLYWYQQILGQGPKLLIQFQNNGVVDDSQLPKDRFSAERLKGVDSTLKIQPAKLEDSAVYLCASSFVLAGTGELFFGEGSRLTVL.

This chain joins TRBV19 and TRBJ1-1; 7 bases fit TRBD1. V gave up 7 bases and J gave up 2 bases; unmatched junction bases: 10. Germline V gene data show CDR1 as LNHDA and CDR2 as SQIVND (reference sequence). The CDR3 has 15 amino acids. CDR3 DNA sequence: TGTGCCAGTATAAAGGGGGCAGGGAAAAACACTGAAGCTTTCTTT. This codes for CASIKGAGKNTEAFF.

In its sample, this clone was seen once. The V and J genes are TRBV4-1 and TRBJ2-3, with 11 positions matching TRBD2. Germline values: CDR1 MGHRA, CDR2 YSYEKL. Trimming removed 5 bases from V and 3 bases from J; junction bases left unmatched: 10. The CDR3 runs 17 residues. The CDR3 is CASSYIERLAGTDTQYF. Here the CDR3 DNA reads TGCGCCAGCAGCTATATTGAGAGACTAGCGGGGACAGATACGCAGTATTTT.

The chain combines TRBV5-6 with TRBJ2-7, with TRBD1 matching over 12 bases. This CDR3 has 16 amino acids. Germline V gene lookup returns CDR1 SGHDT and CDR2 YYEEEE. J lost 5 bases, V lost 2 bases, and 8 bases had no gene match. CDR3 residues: CASSFLTGTGGDEQYF. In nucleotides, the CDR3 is TGTGCCAGCAGCTTCTTGACAGGGACAGGGGGCGACGAGCAGTACTTC. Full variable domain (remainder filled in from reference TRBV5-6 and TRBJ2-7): DAGVTQSPTHLIKTRGQQVTLRCSPKSGHDTVSWYQQALGQGPQFIFQYYEEEERQRGNFPDRFSGHQFPNYSSELNVNALLLGDSALYLCASSFLTGTGGDEQYFGPGTRLTVT.

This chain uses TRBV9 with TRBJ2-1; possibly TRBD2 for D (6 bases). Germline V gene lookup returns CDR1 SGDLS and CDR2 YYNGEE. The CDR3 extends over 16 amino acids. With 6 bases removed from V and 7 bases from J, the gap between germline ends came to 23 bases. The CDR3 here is CASTYGLAGLGNEQFF. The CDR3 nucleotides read TGTGCCAGCACCTACGGCCTCGCGGGGCTTGGGAATGAGCAGTTCTTC.

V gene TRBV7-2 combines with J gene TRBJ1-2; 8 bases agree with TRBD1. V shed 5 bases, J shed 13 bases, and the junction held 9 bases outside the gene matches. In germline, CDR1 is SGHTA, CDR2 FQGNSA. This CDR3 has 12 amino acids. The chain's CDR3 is CASSADRGSFTF. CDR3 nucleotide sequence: TGTGCCAGCAGCGCAGACAGGGGTTCCTTCACCTTC.

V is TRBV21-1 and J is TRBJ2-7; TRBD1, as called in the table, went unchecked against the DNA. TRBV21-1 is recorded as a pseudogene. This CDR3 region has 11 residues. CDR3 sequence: CAKKTGFLQYF. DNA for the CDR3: TGTGCCAAGAAGACAGGGTTTTTGCAGTACTTC.

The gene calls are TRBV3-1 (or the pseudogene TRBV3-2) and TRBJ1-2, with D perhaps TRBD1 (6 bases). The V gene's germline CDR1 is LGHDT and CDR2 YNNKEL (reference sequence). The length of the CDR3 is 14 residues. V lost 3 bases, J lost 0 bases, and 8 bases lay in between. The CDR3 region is CASSHGQPNYGYTF. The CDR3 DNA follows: TGTGCCAGCAGCCATGGACAGCCTAACTATGGCTACACCTTC.

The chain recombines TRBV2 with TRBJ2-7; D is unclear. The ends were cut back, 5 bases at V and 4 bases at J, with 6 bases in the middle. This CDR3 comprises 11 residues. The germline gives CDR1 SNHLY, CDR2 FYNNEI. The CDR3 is CASSPEYEQYF. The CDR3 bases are TGTGCCAGCAGTCCCGAGTACGAGCAGTACTTC. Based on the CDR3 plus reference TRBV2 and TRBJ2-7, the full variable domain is EPEVTQTPSHQVTQMGQEVILRCVPISNHLYFYWYRQILGQKVEFLVSFYNNEISEKSEIFDDQFSVERPDGSNFTLKIRSTKLEDSAMYFCASSPEYEQYFGPGTRLTVT.

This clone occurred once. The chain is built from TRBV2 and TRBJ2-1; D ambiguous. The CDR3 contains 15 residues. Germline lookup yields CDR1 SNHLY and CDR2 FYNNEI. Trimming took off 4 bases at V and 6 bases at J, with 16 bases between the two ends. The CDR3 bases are TGTGCCAGCAGTGCCTACAGATCGAATCGCAATGAGCAGTTCTTC. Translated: CASSAYRSNRNEQFF.

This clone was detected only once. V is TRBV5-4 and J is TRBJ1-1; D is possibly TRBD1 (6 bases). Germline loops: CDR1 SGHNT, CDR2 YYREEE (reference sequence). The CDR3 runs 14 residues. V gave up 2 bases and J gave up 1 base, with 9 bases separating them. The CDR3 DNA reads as TGTGCCAGCAGCTTTGGGGGCGCGAACACTGAAGCTTTCTTT. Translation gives CASSFGGANTEAFF. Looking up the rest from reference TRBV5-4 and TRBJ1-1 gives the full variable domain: ETGVTQSPTHLIKTRGQQVTLRCSSQSGHNTVSWYQQALGQGPQFIFQYYREEENGRGNFPPRFSGLQFPNYSSELNVNALELDDSALYLCASSFGGANTEAFFGQGTRLTVV.

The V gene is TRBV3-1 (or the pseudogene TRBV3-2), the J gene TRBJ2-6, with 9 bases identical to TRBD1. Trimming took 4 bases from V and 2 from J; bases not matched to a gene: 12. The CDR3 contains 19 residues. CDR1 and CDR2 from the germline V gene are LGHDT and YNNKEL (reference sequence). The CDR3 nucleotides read TGTGCCAGCAGCCTAACCACAGGGGGCGTTCAAACTGGGGCCAACGTCCTGACTTTC. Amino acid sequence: CASSLTTGGVQTGANVLTF.